The T cell receptor (beta chain) under discussion was sequenced for a study of cytomegalovirus exposure and HLA in healthy donors. Overall study findings and caveats: Accurate prediction of most subjects' HLA-A and HLA-B alleles from TCR beta sequences was reported. Later analysis found that TCR beta chains associated with HLA were more clonally expanded than other, equally common chains.

Germline-derived CDR1 and CDR2 are SSHAT and FNYEAQ (reference sequence). CDR3 length: 15 residues. PCR employed 60 Vbeta and 13 Jbeta primers. Per the study methods: There were about 80 million unique TCR beta chains by a later count, and some 12 million of them were shared. Assay: immunoSEQ multiplex PCR; the TCRdb copy retains only in-frame clones and omits some. That table gives V, J and clone size, and the DNA gave D and trimming. In the table there are more than 130,000 clones, about 74% of which are singletons. Regarding this clone: The antigen is not known. At one boundary the junction diverges from the germline segment, which might be a read error.

This TCR derives from a woman aged 45-59 years in good health and CMV-seronegative. J is TRBJ2-1 and V is TRBV7-7; 8 bases fit TRBD1. The sequencing sample was made of PBMCs. Here the CDR3 reads CASSVGQGTYNEQFF. Written as DNA, the CDR3 is TGTGCTAGCAGCGTCGGACAGGGAACCTACAATGAGCAGTTCTTC.